The sequence of this TCR beta chain was determined in a study of blood T cell repertoires in COVID-19. Study overall: Samples of COVID-19 (acute and convalescent) were obtained from the United States, Italy and Spain. PBMCs, B-cell-depleted T cells, or T cells provided the cDNA or gDNA that made up the material.

Authors' data handling: Reference gene primer amplification gave nucleated cell count estimates. Some clones are missing from TCRdb's copy, which holds only in-frame ones; the method was immunoSEQ multiplex PCR. The D gene and trimming were derived from the DNA, and the V and J assignments and clone size from that table. The repertoire holds 130,000 or so clones, with around 82% as singletons. Sequencing input: peripheral blood. The TCR comes from a man older than 75 with active or convalescent COVID-19.

DNA for the CDR3: TGCGCCAGCAGCTTGGCTGCAGGGGGATCCGCTGATGGCTACACCTTC. It specifies CASSLAAGGSADGYTF. The chain employs TRBV5-1 and TRBJ1-2, with 7 bases matching TRBD1. The length of the CDR3 is 16 residues. CDR1 is SGHRS and CDR2 is YFSETQ in the germline V gene. V dropped 0 bases and J dropped 6; count of bases not matched to a gene: 11.